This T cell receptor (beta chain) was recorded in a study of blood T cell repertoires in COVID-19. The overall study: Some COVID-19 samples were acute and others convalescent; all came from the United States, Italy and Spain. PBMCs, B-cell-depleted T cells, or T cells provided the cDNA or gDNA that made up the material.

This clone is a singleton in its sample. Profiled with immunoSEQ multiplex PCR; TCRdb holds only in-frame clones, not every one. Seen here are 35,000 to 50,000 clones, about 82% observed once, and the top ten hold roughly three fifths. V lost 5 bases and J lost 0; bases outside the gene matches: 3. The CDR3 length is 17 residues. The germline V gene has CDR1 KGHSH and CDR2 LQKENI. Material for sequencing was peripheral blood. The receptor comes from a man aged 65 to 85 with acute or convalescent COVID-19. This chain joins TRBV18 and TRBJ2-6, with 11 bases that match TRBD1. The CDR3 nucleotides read TGTGCCAGCTCAAGGACAGGGGGCGACTCTGGGGCCAACGTCCTGACTTTC. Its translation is CASSRTGGDSGANVLTF.